Below, 5 T cell receptor beta chains from the same sample are listed, as sequenced in a study of blood T cell repertoires in COVID-19. The method was immunoSEQ multiplex PCR; TCRdb's version includes in-frame clones alone and lacks a portion of them. The table records roughly 260,000 clones, roughly 84% of them present only once. The sequenced sample consisted of peripheral blood. The origin of the receptors is a middle-aged woman who had recovered from COVID-19.

This clone has only one observation. This sequence joins TRBV3-1 (or the pseudogene TRBV3-2) and TRBJ2-5, with TRBD2 as a possible D gene (5 bases). The V gene's germline CDR1 is LGHDT and CDR2 YNNKEL (reference sequence). V lost 0 bases, J lost 5 bases, and 10 bases lay in between. The CDR3 covers 14 residues. The CDR3 DNA reads TGTGCCAGCAGCCAAGAAGCGGCGGTGGAGACCCAGTACTTC. Its translation is CASSQEAAVETQYF.

The chain joins TRBV9 to TRBJ1-3; the D gene is possibly TRBD1 (5 bases). The CDR3 runs to 15 residues. Germline CDR1 is SGDLS and CDR2 is YYNGEE. V lost 0 bases, J lost 0 bases, and 7 bases lay in between. The CDR3 loop reads CASSVGQLSGNTIYF. The CDR3 region has the DNA TGTGCCAGCAGCGTAGGACAGCTCTCTGGAAACACCATATATTTT. The complete variable domain, with remaining parts taken from reference TRBV9 and TRBJ1-3, reads DSGVTQTPKHLITATGQRVTLRCSPRSGDLSVYWYQQSLDQGLQFLIQYYNGEERAKGNILERFSAQQFPDLHSELNLSSLELGDSALYFCASSVGQLSGNTIYFGEGSWLTVV.

The chain joins TRBV6-5 to TRBJ2-2, with TRBD2 identical over 9 bases. This CDR3 is 14 amino acids long. V dropped 6 bases and J dropped 2; count of bases not matched to a gene: 1. The germline CDR1 and CDR2 sequences are MNHEY and SVGAGI. Here the CDR3 DNA reads TGTGCCAGCAGCCTAGCGGGAAACACCGGGGAGCTGTTTTTT. Its translation is CASSLAGNTGELFF.

V and J are TRBV5-1 and TRBJ2-5, with 7 bases identical to TRBD2. This CDR3 is 14 amino acids long. CDR1 is SGHRS, CDR2 YFSETQ, per germline. With V trimmed by 2 bases and J by 4 bases, 5 bases remained unmatched. This CDR3 reads CASSLVAGVETQYF. The CDR3 nucleotides are TGCGCCAGCAGCTTAGTAGCGGGTGTAGAGACCCAGTACTTC.

V gene TRBV19 combines with J gene TRBJ2-2, with D perhaps matching TRBD2 (5 bases). In germline, CDR1 is LNHDA, CDR2 SQIVND (reference sequence). Trimming pared 6 bases from V and 5 bases from J, leaving 10 bases between. CDR3 length equals 13 residues. The CDR3 DNA sequence: TGTGCCAGTAGCCGGACTCGTACCGGGGAGCTGTTTTTT. This gives the protein CASSRTRTGELFF. The variable domain in full, completed from reference TRBV19 and TRBJ2-2, reads DGGITQSPKYLFRKEGQNVTLSCEQNLNHDAMYWYRQDPGQGLRLIYYSQIVNDFQKGDIAEGYSVSREKKESFPLTVTSAQKNPTAFYLCASSRTRTGELFFGEGSRLTVL.